The 27 T cell receptor beta chains reported below all come from one sample, sequenced in a study of control samples from healthy donors and cancer patients. Only in-frame clones appear in the TCRdb table, and some are missing; sequencing was by immunoSEQ multiplex PCR. Of roughly 120,000 clones listed, 91% were seen once; the top ten hold 7.8%. Material: blood. These receptors were obtained from a woman aged 18-30 years in good health.

The DNA for the CDR3 is TGTGCCAGCAGCTTACTGTGGGGACCCAGGGGGAACACCGGGGAGCTGTTTTTT. This translates into CASSLLWGPRGNTGELFF. The V gene is TRBV21-1, the J gene TRBJ2-2; the table's D call TRBD1 went unverified against the DNA. TRBV21-1 is designated a pseudogene. This CDR3 spans 18 amino acids.

The chain uses TRBV5-1 and TRBJ2-2; possible D gene TRBD2, 6 bases. The V end lost 0 bases, the J end lost 4 bases, and 22 bases lay between the germline ends. The CDR3 length is 19 residues. Germline V CDR1 and CDR2: SGHRS, YFSETQ. The CDR3, as DNA: TGCGCCAGCAGCTTGGCCCTCCGGGCGGGATACGAGGGCACCGGGGAGCTGTTTTTT. It translates to CASSLALRAGYEGTGELFF.

The chain links TRBV30 to TRBJ2-3, with D unclear. The germline V and J ends were trimmed by 0 bases and 4 bases, with 11 bases remaining between them. The length of the CDR3 is 14 residues. Germline CDR1 reads GTSNPN; CDR2 reads SVGIG (reference sequence). DNA for the CDR3: TGTGCCTGGAGTGTACTTCGAAGGGCAGATACGCAGTATTTT. Its protein product is CAWSVLRRADTQYF.

V usage is TRBV7-2 and J usage is TRBJ2-7; TRBD1 is a possible D gene (6 bases). Germline V gene sequence: CDR1 SGHTA, CDR2 FQGNSA. This CDR3 comprises 14 residues. The CDR3 loop reads CAIPRDTAGYEQYF. The CDR3 nucleotides read TGTGCTATACCTCGGGACACCGCAGGCTACGAGCAGTACTTC.

This clone was observed a few times. The V gene is TRBV7-9, the J gene TRBJ2-3, with a tentative D call TRBD1 (7 bases). Deletions cut 4 bases from V and 2 bases from J, with 16 bases between. The CDR3 extends over 16 amino acids. CDR1 is SEHNR and CDR2 is FQNEAQ in the germline V gene (reference sequence). CDR3 in DNA: TGTGCCAGCAGCTCTAGCAGGGGGGAAGACACAGATACGCAGTATTTT. It specifies CASSSSRGEDTDTQYF.

V gene TRBV27 combines with J gene TRBJ2-3; possible D gene TRBD2, 6 bases. This CDR3 contains 12 residues. Germline V gene lookup returns CDR1 MNHEY and CDR2 SMNVEV (reference sequence). Trimming stripped 7 bases from V and 1 base from J, with 6 bases between. The DNA for the CDR3 is TGTGCCAGCACTAGCGGCACAGATACGCAGTATTTT. This sequence encodes CASTSGTDTQYF.

The rearrangement uses TRBV6-5 and TRBJ2-3, with 11 bases fitting TRBD2. The V segment lost 4 bases and the J segment 3 bases; nucleotides outside the gene matches: 6. Germline loops: CDR1 MNHEY, CDR2 SVGAGI. The CDR3 is 16 residues long. The CDR3 loop is CASSWAASGGTDTQYF. DNA for the CDR3: TGTGCCAGCAGTTGGGCGGCTAGCGGGGGGACAGATACGCAGTATTTT.

The CDR3 region has the DNA TGTGCCAGCAGCAAAACAGGGTTAGGCACTGAAGCTTTCTTT. It codes for CASSKTGLGTEAFF. The chain uses TRBV7-3 and TRBJ1-1; D possibly corresponds to TRBD1 (6 bases). The CDR3 has 14 residues. Trimming pared 5 bases from V and 4 bases from J, leaving 14 bases between. From germline, CDR1 is SGHTA and CDR2 FQGTGA.

The V call is TRBV10-2, the J call TRBJ2-5; no clear D gene. The CDR3 is made up of 12 amino acids. From germline, CDR1 is WSHSY and CDR2 SAAADI. The V end lost 1 base, the J end lost 4 bases, and 4 bases lay between the germline ends. The CDR3 DNA reads as TGCGCCAGCAGTGAGTACGGAGAGACCCAGTACTTC. Its protein is CASSEYGETQYF.

This sequence joins TRBV10-3 and TRBJ1-5, with no clear D. This CDR3 is 15 amino acids long. In germline, CDR1 is ENHRY, CDR2 SYGVKD. V lost 6 bases to trimming and J lost 1 base, with 13 bases between them. CDR3 protein: CAIRPGEGSNQPQHF. CDR3 in DNA: TGTGCCATCAGACCTGGGGAAGGGAGCAATCAGCCCCAGCATTTT.

This sequence joins TRBV6-5 and TRBJ1-5; the D is unclear. Germline CDR1 is MNHEY and CDR2 is SVGAGI. The CDR3 is made up of 15 amino acids. The V end lost 7 bases, the J end lost 3 bases, and 16 bases lay between the germline ends. The CDR3 loop is CASIEGGRPNQPQHF. DNA for the CDR3: TGTGCCAGCATCGAGGGAGGGAGGCCCAATCAGCCCCAGCATTTT.

The chain uses TRBV7-9 and TRBJ2-7, with TRBD1 matching over 7 bases. The CDR3 loop spans 15 amino acids. With V trimmed by 5 bases and J by 9 bases, 16 bases remained unmatched. CDR1 and CDR2 (germline): SEHNR, FQNEAQ (reference sequence). This CDR3 reads CASSPYSQRDSGQYF. In DNA form, the CDR3 reads TGTGCCAGCAGCCCCTACTCACAGAGGGACAGCGGGCAGTACTTC.

This clone was seen just once. The V and J genes are TRBV3-1 (or the pseudogene TRBV3-2) and TRBJ2-7; TRBD1 matches at 8 bases. Trimming took 1 base from V and 3 from J; bases not matched to a gene: 11. The CDR3 is 17 amino acids. Germline V CDR1 and CDR2: LGHDT, YNNKEL (reference sequence). The CDR3 DNA reads as TGTGCCAGCAGCCAAGGGCTCAAGGCAGGGGGCAGCTACGAGCAGTACTTC. Protein product: CASSQGLKAGGSYEQYF.

V usage is TRBV24-1 and J usage is TRBJ2-1; D is unresolved. Germline V gene data show CDR1 as KGHDR and CDR2 as SFDVKD. CDR3 length: 16 amino acids. Trimming removed 5 bases from V and 3 bases from J, with 16 bases in between. CDR3 sequence (DNA): TGTGCCACCAGTGCTTCGCGATCAACTGGCTACAATGAGCAGTTCTTC. Its protein product is CATSASRSTGYNEQFF.

The chain recombines TRBV5-1 with TRBJ2-6, with TRBD1 as a possible D gene (6 bases). Trimming pared 2 bases from V and 3 bases from J, leaving 18 bases between. The CDR3 consists of 18 residues. Germline V gene sequence: CDR1 SGHRS, CDR2 YFSETQ. In DNA form, the CDR3 reads TGCGCCAGCAGCTTTAACACAGGGTCCCAGGGTGGGGCCAACGTCCTGACTTTC. This encodes CASSFNTGSQGGANVLTF.

The CDR3, as DNA: TGTGCCACCAGTGATACAGGGGTCGGCTACACCTTC. Its translation is CATSDTGVGYTF. This sequence joins TRBV24-1 and TRBJ1-2; TRBD1 matches at 7 bases. This CDR3 is built from 12 residues. The junction had 2 bases not matched to a gene; V was cut back by 3 bases and J by 8 bases. CDR1 and CDR2 (germline): KGHDR, SFDVKD.

The chain joins TRBV5-1 to TRBJ2-7; 14 positions agree with TRBD2. V lost 4 bases to trimming and J lost 4 bases; unmatched junction nucleotides: 16. CDR3 length equals 19 residues. The germline gives CDR1 SGHRS, CDR2 YFSETQ. The CDR3 DNA reads TGCGCCAGCAGCCCGAAACTCCCGGGACTAGCGGGGGAAGGGTACGAGCAGTACTTC. Translated, it gives CASSPKLPGLAGEGYEQYF.

A few counts support this clone. The chain recombines TRBV15 with TRBJ2-2; D is tentatively TRBD1 or TRBD2 (5 bases each). Germline CDR1 is LNHNV and CDR2 is YYDKDF (reference sequence). Trimming took off 6 bases at V and 0 bases at J, with 11 bases between the two ends. The CDR3 loop spans 15 amino acids. CDR3 loop: CATRSGTTNTGELFF. As DNA, the CDR3 is TGTGCCACCAGGTCGGGGACCACGAACACCGGGGAGCTGTTTTTT.

The rearrangement links TRBV28 to TRBJ2-1; D might be TRBD2 (7 bases). This CDR3 spans 16 amino acids. Trimming shortened V by 5 bases and J by 3 bases, and 17 bases separated the two germline ends. CDR1 MDHEN and CDR2 SYDVKM come from the germline V gene. The CDR3 nucleotides are TGTGCCAGCAGTGGGGCGGGGGCATCCAACTACAATGAGCAGTTCTTC. Translating gives CASSGAGASNYNEQFF.

The chain joins TRBV19 to TRBJ2-7, with a weak D call TRBD2 (5 bases). The V end lost 5 bases, the J end lost 7 bases, and 21 bases lay between the germline ends. Germline V lookup: CDR1 LNHDA, CDR2 SQIVND (reference sequence). The CDR3 is made up of 15 amino acids. The DNA for the CDR3 is TGTGCCAGTAGTCCGGGCCTAGCTCGTCCTCGGGAGCAGTACTTC. Its translation: CASSPGLARPREQYF. The entire variable domain, with the rest obtained from reference TRBV19 and TRBJ2-7, is as follows: DGGITQSPKYLFRKEGQNVTLSCEQNLNHDAMYWYRQDPGQGLRLIYYSQIVNDFQKGDIAEGYSVSREKKESFPLTVTSAQKNPTAFYLCASSPGLARPREQYFGPGTRLTVT.

The V and J genes are TRBV30 and TRBJ1-1, with D possibly matching TRBD1 (6 bases). The germline V and J ends were trimmed by 6 bases and 5 bases, with 13 bases remaining between them. The CDR3 consists of 12 residues. CDR1 GTSNPN and CDR2 SVGIG come from the germline V gene (reference sequence). The CDR3 reads CACEQGRTEAFF. The CDR3 DNA follows: TGTGCCTGTGAACAGGGTAGGACTGAAGCTTTCTTT.

This clone has a single count. The CDR3 loop reads CASSPKPSVAKNIQYF. For the CDR3, the DNA is TGTGCCAGCTCCCCAAAGCCCTCCGTAGCCAAAAACATTCAGTACTTC. The chain links TRBV7-9 to TRBJ2-4; D is undetermined. The germline V gene has CDR1 SEHNR and CDR2 FQNEAQ (reference sequence). V lost 8 bases and J 0 bases, leaving 17 bases between the germline ends. This CDR3 is 16 amino acids long.

This CDR3 reads CASSPWDGEQFF. CDR3 sequence (DNA): TGTGCCAGCAGCCCTTGGGACGGGGAGCAGTTCTTC. This chain connects TRBV5-5 to TRBJ2-1, with D perhaps assigned TRBD1 or TRBD2 (5 bases each). Germline V lookup: CDR1 SGHKS, CDR2 YYEKEE (reference sequence). The CDR3 covers 12 residues. V shed 4 bases and J shed 10 bases, with 12 bases lying between them.

J is TRBJ1-3 and V is TRBV5-1; 10 nucleotides agree with TRBD1. The J segment lost 2 bases and the V segment lost 1 base, leaving 9 bases of the junction unmatched. This CDR3 spans 18 amino acids. Germline CDR1 reads SGHRS; CDR2 reads YFSETQ. This chain's CDR3 is CASSLNRQGAVTGNTIYF. The CDR3, as DNA: TGCGCCAGCAGCTTGAATCGACAGGGGGCAGTGACTGGAAACACCATATATTTT.

The rearrangement joins TRBV7-8 to TRBJ2-1, with 9 bases identical to TRBD2. CDR1 and CDR2 from the germline V gene are SGHVS and FQNEAQ. The CDR3 is 16 residues long. The V gene end was trimmed by 0 bases and the J gene end by 10 bases; junction bases not matched to a gene: 10. CDR3 bases: TGTGCCAGCAGCTTAGCTCGAATAAGCGGGAGGCCCGAGCAGTTCTTC. Its protein is CASSLARISGRPEQFF. Full variable domain (missing parts from reference TRBV7-8 and TRBJ2-1): GAGVSQSPRYKVAKRGQDVALRCDPISGHVSLFWYQQALGQGPEFLTYFQNEAQLDKSGLPSDRFFAERPEGSVSTLKIQRTQQEDSAVYLCASSLARISGRPEQFFGPGTRLTVL.

The chain recombines TRBV12-3 or TRBV12-4 with TRBJ1-1; D perhaps matches TRBD1 (5 bases). The CDR3 consists of 12 residues. With 5 bases removed from V and 4 bases from J, the gap between germline ends came to 8 bases. As DNA, the CDR3 is TGTGCCAGCAGTGCAGGGAGCACTGAAGCTTTCTTT. It codes for CASSAGSTEAFF.

This chain uses TRBV28 with TRBJ2-5; TRBD1 aligns across 10 bases. V was clipped by 5 bases and J by 3 bases; unmatched bases: 6. The CDR3 contains 15 residues. Germline V CDR1 and CDR2: MDHEN, SYDVKM. CDR3 in DNA: TGTGCCAGCAGTGTCCTCGGGACAGGGGAAGAGACCCAGTACTTC. This gives the protein CASSVLGTGEETQYF.